This T cell receptor beta chain came from a study of blood T cell repertoires in COVID-19. Study details: Specimens from acute and convalescent COVID-19 originated in the United States, Italy and Spain. In each case, the material was cDNA or gDNA derived from T cells, B-cell-depleted T cells, or PBMCs.

In the authors' workflow: Estimation of nucleated cell counts was performed using reference gene primer amplification. Method: immunoSEQ multiplex PCR; TCRdb's copy keeps in-frame clones and lacks some. V and J calls and clone size come straight from that table; D and trimming were deduced from the DNA. The sample lists 150,000 or so clones; nearly 80% were seen once. The receptor was derived from a man at least 80 years old with acute or convalescent COVID-19. Sequencing was done on a sample of peripheral blood.

Written as DNA, the CDR3 is TGTGCCAGCAGCTTAGGGCAGGGATTCCACGAGCAGTACTTC. Residues: CASSLGQGFHEQYF. The V call is TRBV7-2, the J call TRBJ2-7, with D tentatively TRBD1 (5 bases). The CDR3 contains 14 residues. V was cut by 1 base and J by 5 bases, with 12 bases left in between. In germline, CDR1 is SGHTA, CDR2 FQGNSA.